The present T cell receptor beta chain was sequenced within a study of human T cells and chemical hapten exposure. As for the study in general: Slight differences in pooled library volume were the main source of varying TCR yields across samples.

Broader study findings: No shift was seen in TCRs above 1 in 1000 frequency with DPC sensitization.

In its sample, this clonotype was seen many times. The antigen is undetermined. Individual cDNA molecules each carried unique molecular identifiers attached by the library. In the original workflow: A typical sample had around 96,000 TCRs, with roughly 20,000 to 690,600 overall. MiXCR, applied by TCRdb to the RACE reads, yields one record per CDR3 protein. None of the V and J calls come from the authors' own analysis; TCRdb made them. The table lists 80,000 to 100,000 distinct CDR3 sequences, roughly 8% of them singletons. The time point is: healthy volunteer bleed at 2 weeks. Extraction of total RNA was performed on unfractionated whole blood. Trimming left V 2 bases short and J 3 bases short, with 5 bases between. Germline V lookup: CDR1 DFQATT, CDR2 SNEGSKA (reference sequence). The CDR3 is 11 amino acids.

This receptor was identified in a female donor in good health. Some clones in this sample may be carry-over from other donors' samples. The source material was whole blood. The gene calls are TRBV20-1 and TRBJ2-7; D is ambiguous. The CDR3 DNA is TGCAGTGCTAGAATCGACTACGAGCAGTACTTC. Translated, it gives CSARIDYEQYF.